This T cell receptor (beta chain) was profiled in a study of T cell repertoires and HLA-DP antigens. The wider study: CD4+ T cells were cocultured with HeLa cells expressing HLA-DP. General study results and limits: Previously undetected clones averaged around 40% and 50% against the two alleles respectively.

Data came from immunoSEQ multiplex PCR; TCRdb stores just in-frame clones and leaves some out. The top ten hold approximately 0.29% of the sample, which has some 110,000 clones, more than 85% seen once. CDR3 length equals 14 residues. CDR1 and CDR2 from the germline V gene are KGHSH and LQKENI. Unmatched junction bases numbered 5, after V lost 2 bases and J lost 5 bases. This clone has only one observation. What it recognizes is unknown. The V and J genes are TRBV18 and TRBJ2-5; 7 bases line up with TRBD2. This receptor was identified in a woman aged 18-35 years in good health and CMV-seronegative. Sequencing used CD4+ T cells from PBMCs. CDR3 nucleotides: TGTGCCAGCTCACCAGGCTCCGGGGGGGAGACCCAGTACTTC. This translates into CASSPGSGGETQYF.